Each of the 25 T cell receptor beta chains below was sequenced from the same sample in a study of a mutant IDH1 vaccine in newly diagnosed glioma. Time point in this sample: baseline, week 1 (first vaccination visit). Described treatment: pre-vaccination baseline after standard-of-care therapy. Sequencing used immunoSEQ multiplex PCR; TCRdb keeps in-frame clones, though not all of them. This sample has about 88,000 clones, with roughly 87% found just once. The starting material was PBMCs, obtained from a glioma patient treated with radiotherapy, temozolomide or both. The receptors were gathered from a man aged 35-49 years with glioma. Some clones in this sample may be carry-over from other donors' samples.

The genes are TRBV29-1 and TRBJ2-7; maybe TRBD1 (6 bases). CDR3 length: 13 residues. Germline-derived CDR1 and CDR2 are SQVTM and ANQGSEA. V lost 6 bases to trimming and J lost 6 bases, with 18 bases between them. The chain's CDR3 is CSVTYGSGAEQYF. In nucleotides, the CDR3 is TGCAGCGTGACCTACGGCTCAGGGGCCGAGCAGTACTTC.

This chain joins TRBV6-6 and TRBJ1-1; D remains ambiguous. V was clipped by 5 bases and J by 8 bases, with 12 bases between them. This CDR3 is built from 12 residues. Per the germline V gene, CDR1 is MNHNY and CDR2 is SVGAGI (reference sequence). Here the CDR3 DNA reads TGTGCCAGCAGTCTTGACGGCCTAGAAGCTTTCTTT. Translating it yields CASSLDGLEAFF.

The rearrangement joins TRBV5-4 to TRBJ1-1; 9 positions agree with TRBD1. The junction had 4 bases not matched to a gene; V was cut back by 4 bases and J by 6 bases. This CDR3 has 13 residues. CDR1 and CDR2 from the germline V gene are SGHNT and YYREEE (reference sequence). The CDR3 DNA is TGTGCCAGCAGCCGACAGGGGGGCGCTGAAGCTTTCTTT. It specifies CASSRQGGAEAFF.

Note on this clone: One end of the junction varies from germline; a read error may be responsible. This rearrangement joins TRBV4-2 to TRBJ2-2; a possible D gene is TRBD2 (6 bases). This CDR3 contains 15 residues. CDR1 LGHNA and CDR2 YNFKEQ come from the germline V gene. CDR3 loop: CASSQEEGSTGELFF. Written as DNA, the CDR3 is TGTGCAAGCAGCCAAGAGGAGGGAAGCACCGGGGAGCTGTTTTTT.

The rearrangement joins TRBV7-9 to TRBJ1-6, with TRBD1 matching 9 bases. This CDR3 is built from 15 residues. From germline, CDR1 is SEHNR and CDR2 FQNEAQ (reference sequence). J lost 7 bases, V lost 1 base, and 2 bases had no gene match. The CDR3 loop is CASSLETGGNSPLHF. The CDR3 region has the DNA TGTGCCAGCAGCTTAGAGACAGGGGGGAATTCACCCCTCCACTTT. Variable domain in full (rest from reference TRBV7-9 and TRBJ1-6): DTGVSQNPRHKITKRGQNVTFRCDPISEHNRLYWYRQTLGQGPEFLTYFQNEAQLEKSRLLSDRFSAERPKGSFSTLEIQRTEQGDSAMYLCASSLETGGNSPLHFGNGTRLTVT.

The rearrangement joins TRBV19 to TRBJ1-5, with D possibly matching TRBD1 (6 bases). Germline V lookup: CDR1 LNHDA, CDR2 SQIVND (reference sequence). V lost 0 bases, J lost 3 bases, and 15 bases lay in between. The CDR3 consists of 17 residues. In nucleotides, the CDR3 is TGTGCCAGTAGTATAGATCTATGGGGGGCCTCCAATCAGCCCCAGCATTTT. It codes for CASSIDLWGASNQPQHF. Looking up the rest from reference TRBV19 and TRBJ1-5 gives the full variable domain: DGGITQSPKYLFRKEGQNVTLSCEQNLNHDAMYWYRQDPGQGLRLIYYSQIVNDFQKGDIAEGYSVSREKKESFPLTVTSAQKNPTAFYLCASSIDLWGASNQPQHFGDGTRLSIL.

J is TRBJ2-7 and V is TRBV9; TRBD1 might be the D (7 bases). Germline lookup yields CDR1 SGDLS and CDR2 YYNGEE. The CDR3 contains 14 residues. V lost 0 bases and J 4 bases, leaving 11 bases between the germline ends. CDR3 protein: CASSVVPGGYEQYF. The CDR3, as DNA: TGTGCCAGCAGCGTAGTCCCAGGGGGGTACGAGCAGTACTTC. The complete variable domain, with remaining parts taken from reference TRBV9 and TRBJ2-7, reads DSGVTQTPKHLITATGQRVTLRCSPRSGDLSVYWYQQSLDQGLQFLIQYYNGEERAKGNILERFSAQQFPDLHSELNLSSLELGDSALYFCASSVVPGGYEQYFGPGTRLTVT.

This clone was detected once. This sequence joins TRBV7-2 and TRBJ2-7; TRBD2 matches at 7 bases. J gave up 6 bases and V 2 bases, and 7 bases lay outside the gene matches. CDR3 length: 14 amino acids. Germline loops: CDR1 SGHTA, CDR2 FQGNSA. The CDR3 spells CASSLNAGDFEQYF. Here the CDR3 DNA reads TGTGCCAGCAGCTTAAATGCGGGGGACTTCGAGCAGTACTTC.

The chain is built from TRBV5-6 and TRBJ1-5, with a tentative D call TRBD1 (6 bases). V was clipped by 2 bases and J by 6 bases, with 15 bases between them. Germline-derived CDR1 and CDR2 are SGHDT and YYEEEE. This CDR3 comprises 15 residues. The CDR3 coding sequence is TGTGCCAGCAGCTTCCGGCAGGGGAATGGTCAGCCCCAGCATTTT. It specifies CASSFRQGNGQPQHF.

V and J are TRBV6-5 and TRBJ1-2, with 9 nucleotides matching TRBD1. The germline CDR1 and CDR2 sequences are MNHEY and SVGAGI. With 7 bases clipped from V and 2 bases from J, the junction kept 5 bases outside the gene matches. This CDR3 comprises 14 residues. The CDR3 DNA sequence: TGTGCCAGCACCCGGACAGGGGCCAACTATGGCTACACCTTC. Translation gives CASTRTGANYGYTF.

J is TRBJ1-5 and V is TRBV19, with 7 bases that match TRBD1. V trimming: 9 bases; J trimming: 7 bases; junction bases outside the gene matches: 6. The CDR3 covers 12 residues. Germline V gives CDR1 LNHDA, CDR2 SQIVND (reference sequence). CDR3 bases: TGTGCCAGCCAAAGGGGGCTCCAGCCCCAGCATTTT. Its translation is CASQRGLQPQHF. The whole variable domain, filled in from reference TRBV19 and TRBJ1-5, reads DGGITQSPKYLFRKEGQNVTLSCEQNLNHDAMYWYRQDPGQGLRLIYYSQIVNDFQKGDIAEGYSVSREKKESFPLTVTSAQKNPTAFYLCASQRGLQPQHFGDGTRLSIL.

The V call is TRBV11-2, the J call TRBJ2-7; 8 positions match TRBD1. The CDR3 spans 18 residues. V shed 0 bases, J shed 2 bases, and the junction held 12 bases outside the gene matches. Germline values: CDR1 SGHAT, CDR2 FQNNGV. The DNA for the CDR3 is TGTGCCAGCAGCTTAGATCGCAGGGACAGGTCCCATACCTACGAGCAGTACTTC. This translates into CASSLDRRDRSHTYEQYF.

This chain joins TRBV5-1 and TRBJ1-2; D unresolved. V lost 4 bases and J 3 bases, leaving 10 bases between the germline ends. CDR3 length: 13 residues. Germline V lookup: CDR1 SGHRS, CDR2 YFSETQ. Written as DNA, the CDR3 is TGCGCCAGCAGCCCCGACGGAGACTATGGCTACACCTTC. It encodes CASSPDGDYGYTF. Using reference TRBV5-1 and TRBJ1-2 for the parts outside the CDR3, the full variable domain is KAGVTQTPRYLIKTRGQQVTLSCSPISGHRSVSWYQQTPGQGLQFLFEYFSETQRNKGNFPGRFSGRQFSNSRSEMNVSTLELGDSALYLCASSPDGDYGYTFGSGTRLTVV.

The chain joins TRBV6-5 to TRBJ1-3, with 9 bases aligning to TRBD1. The CDR3 runs to 14 residues. J was trimmed by 8 bases and V by 4 bases; bases with no gene match: 6. Germline lookup yields CDR1 MNHEY and CDR2 SVGAGI. CDR3 in DNA: TGTGCCAGCAGTTTACAGGGGGCAAGTCACACCATATATTTT. It encodes CASSLQGASHTIYF.

The chain couples TRBV7-6 to TRBJ1-1, with a possible D match to TRBD1 (6 bases). This CDR3 is 13 amino acids long. CDR1 is SGHVS and CDR2 is FNYEAQ in the germline V gene. The V end was cut by 4 bases, the J end by 5 bases, with 11 bases between. CDR3 DNA sequence: TGTGCCAGCAGCTCCACAGGGAGGACTGAAGCTTTCTTT. Translated: CASSSTGRTEAFF. Using reference TRBV7-6 and TRBJ1-1 for the parts outside the CDR3, the full variable domain is GAGVSQSPRYKVTKRGQDVALRCDPISGHVSLYWYRQALGQGPEFLTYFNYEAQQDKSGLPNDRFSAERPEGSISTLTIQRTEQRDSAMYRCASSSTGRTEAFFGQGTRLTVV.

The chain uses TRBV5-6 and TRBJ2-5; D assignment may be TRBD1 or TRBD2 (5 bases each). V was shortened by 4 bases and J by 5 bases, with 9 bases between the two germline ends. The CDR3 has 12 amino acids. Germline loops: CDR1 SGHDT, CDR2 YYEEEE. CDR3 protein: CASSRWGETQYF. CDR3 bases: TGTGCCAGCAGCAGGTGGGGGGAGACCCAGTACTTC. Using reference TRBV5-6 and TRBJ2-5 for the parts outside the CDR3, the full variable domain is DAGVTQSPTHLIKTRGQQVTLRCSPKSGHDTVSWYQQALGQGPQFIFQYYEEEERQRGNFPDRFSGHQFPNYSSELNVNALLLGDSALYLCASSRWGETQYFGPGTRLLVL.

V usage is TRBV7-2 and J usage is TRBJ2-5; no reliable D call. In germline, CDR1 is SGHTA, CDR2 FQGNSA. V lost 0 bases, J lost 5 bases, and 7 bases lay in between. The CDR3 runs to 13 residues. For the CDR3, the DNA is TGTGCCAGCAGCTTAGCAGTCAGCGAGACCCAGTACTTC. This codes for CASSLAVSETQYF. The whole variable domain, remainder taken from reference TRBV7-2 and TRBJ2-5, is GAGVSQSPSNKVTEKGKDVELRCDPISGHTALYWYRQSLGQGLEFLIYFQGNSAPDKSGLPSDRFSAERTGGSVSTLTIQRTQQEDSAVYLCASSLAVSETQYFGPGTRLLVL.

The chain uses TRBV5-6 and TRBJ1-1; TRBD1 agrees at 9 bases. V was pared by 4 bases and J by 1 base, with 14 bases of the junction left unmatched. The CDR3 runs to 18 residues. Germline CDR1 SGHDT, CDR2 YYEEEE. The CDR3 DNA sequence: TGTGCCAGCAGCAACCAAGCGGGACAGGGCCACCGGAACACTGAAGCTTTCTTT. This encodes CASSNQAGQGHRNTEAFF.

This rearrangement joins TRBV7-2 to TRBJ2-5; 9 nucleotides agree with TRBD1. The CDR3 has 14 amino acids. With 1 base clipped from V and 5 bases from J, the junction kept 2 bases outside the gene matches. Per germline, CDR1 SGHTA and CDR2 FQGNSA. CDR3 protein: CASSLGTGVETQYF. In DNA form, the CDR3 reads TGTGCCAGCAGCTTAGGGACAGGGGTTGAGACCCAGTACTTC.

This chain connects TRBV29-1 to TRBJ2-1, with D perhaps TRBD2 (6 bases). The V end lost 5 bases, the J end lost 0 bases, and 14 bases lay between the germline ends. CDR1 SQVTM and CDR2 ANQGSEA come from the germline V gene. The CDR3 has 15 residues. CDR3 bases: TGCAGCGTTCGTGGCGGGGCAAGCTCCTACAATGAGCAGTTCTTC. Its translation: CSVRGGASSYNEQFF.

This clone was seen once. The J gene is TRBJ2-6, the V gene TRBV5-1; unclear D gene. The CDR3 totals 17 residues. Germline V gene data show CDR1 as SGHRS and CDR2 as YFSETQ. V was pared by 0 bases and J by 0 bases, with 10 bases between. CDR3 sequence reads: CASSLGSSSSGANVLTF. The CDR3 nucleotides read TGCGCCAGCAGCTTGGGGAGCAGCAGCTCTGGGGCCAACGTCCTGACTTTC.

Points on this clone: Other nucleotide sequences from this sample produce the same CDR3. The chain joins TRBV4-1 to TRBJ2-7; 8 bases agree with TRBD1. CDR3 length: 15 residues. Germline values: CDR1 MGHRA, CDR2 YSYEKL. J was trimmed by 4 bases and V by 1 base; bases with no gene match: 6. In DNA, the CDR3 is TGCGCCAGCAGCCAAGCCGGGACAGGAGCTTACGAGCAGTACTTC. Translated: CASSQAGTGAYEQYF.

The V gene is TRBV2, the J gene TRBJ1-2; D remains ambiguous. Deletions cut 4 bases from V and 3 bases from J, with 6 bases between. The CDR3 sequence is 12 residues long. The germline V gene encodes CDR1 SNHLY and CDR2 FYNNEI. In nucleotides, the CDR3 is TGTGCCAGCAGTGGAAATTACTATGGCTACACCTTC. Translating gives CASSGNYYGYTF.

The CDR3 DNA reads TGCGCCAGCAGCCAAGACGGGACAGGGGCCTACGAGCAGTACTTC. It specifies CASSQDGTGAYEQYF. J is TRBJ2-7 and V is TRBV4-1; 10 nucleotides match TRBD1. With 0 bases clipped from V and 2 bases from J, the junction kept 1 base outside the gene matches. There are 15 residues in the CDR3. Per germline, CDR1 MGHRA and CDR2 YSYEKL.

CDR3 loop: CASSMWGQGTDTQYF. In nucleotides, the CDR3 is TGTGCCAGTAGTATGTGGGGACAGGGGACAGATACGCAGTATTTT. J is TRBJ2-3 and V is TRBV19; 10 bases match TRBD1. The CDR3 extends over 15 amino acids. The germline CDR1 and CDR2 sequences are LNHDA and SQIVND (reference sequence). V was clipped by 3 bases and J by 3 bases; unmatched bases: 3.